This T cell receptor (beta chain) was found in a study of shared clonotypes between healthy human individuals. Findings and limits, study-wide: Blood alone was sampled, and tissue repertoires likely differ. As a rule, naive subsets had a larger estimated richness than memory subsets.

This clone was picked up one time. Its antigen is still unknown. In the original workflow: In the immunoSEQ data, sequences were junction-only and lacked quality scores, so filtering differed. TCRdb keeps only in-frame clones here, not all; method: immunoSEQ multiplex PCR. V and J calls and clone size are copied from that table; D and trimming were computed from the DNA. In the table there are under 2.5 million clones, around 92% of which are singletons. The CDR3 consists of 12 residues. V dropped 0 bases and J dropped 2 bases, with 2 bases sitting between them. Germline CDR1 and CDR2: MNHNS and SASEGT.

V and J are TRBV6-1 and TRBJ2-7; no definite D call. The sequencing sample was made of naive CD4+ T cells from PBMCs. Stated subset: CD45RA+ positively selected. The sequence came from a man younger than 35 in good health. Some clones in this sample may be carry-over from other donors' samples. This chain's CDR3 is CASSEAPYEQYF. The CDR3 DNA is TGTGCCAGCAGTGAAGCTCCCTACGAGCAGTACTTC.